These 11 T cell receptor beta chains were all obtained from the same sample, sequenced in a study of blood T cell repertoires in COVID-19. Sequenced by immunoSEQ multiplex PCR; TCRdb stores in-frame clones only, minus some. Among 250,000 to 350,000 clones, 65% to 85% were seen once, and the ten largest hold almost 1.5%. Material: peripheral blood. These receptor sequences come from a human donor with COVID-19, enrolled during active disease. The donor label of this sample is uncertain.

CDR3 sequence (DNA): TGTGCCAGCAGCTCCTGGACAGGGGGAAGCTACGAGCAGTACTTC. This gives the protein CASSSWTGGSYEQYF. This chain uses TRBV11-2 with TRBJ2-7, with 10 bases identical to TRBD1. Germline assignment: CDR1 SGHAT and CDR2 FQNNGV. J gave up 3 bases and V 4 bases, and 6 bases lay outside the gene matches. The CDR3 consists of 15 residues.

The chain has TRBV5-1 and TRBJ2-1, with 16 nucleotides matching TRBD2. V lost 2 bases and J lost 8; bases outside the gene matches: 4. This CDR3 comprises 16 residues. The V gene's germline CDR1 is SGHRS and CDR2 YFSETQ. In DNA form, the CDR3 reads TGCGCCAGCAGCTTACCGGGACTAGCGGGAGGGGATGAGCAGTTCTTC. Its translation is CASSLPGLAGGDEQFF.

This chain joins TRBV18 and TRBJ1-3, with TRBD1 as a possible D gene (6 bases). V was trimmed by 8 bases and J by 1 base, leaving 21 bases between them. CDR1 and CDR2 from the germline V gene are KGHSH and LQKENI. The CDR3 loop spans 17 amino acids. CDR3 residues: CASNSQAAGVSGNTIYF. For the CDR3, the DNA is TGTGCCAGCAACAGCCAAGCAGCAGGGGTTTCTGGAAACACCATATATTTT.

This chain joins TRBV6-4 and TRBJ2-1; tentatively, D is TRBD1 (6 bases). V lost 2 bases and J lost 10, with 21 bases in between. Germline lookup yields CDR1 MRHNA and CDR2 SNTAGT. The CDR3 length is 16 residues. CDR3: CASSDQPGPQRGEQFF. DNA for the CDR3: TGTGCCAGCAGTGACCAACCGGGACCCCAAAGGGGGGAGCAGTTCTTC.

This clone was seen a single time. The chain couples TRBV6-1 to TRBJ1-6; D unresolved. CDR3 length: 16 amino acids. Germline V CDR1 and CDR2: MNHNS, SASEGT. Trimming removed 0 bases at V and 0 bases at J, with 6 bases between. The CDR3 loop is CASSEAAGSYNSPLHF. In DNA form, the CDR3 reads TGTGCCAGCAGTGAAGCGGCGGGCTCCTATAATTCACCCCTCCACTTT.

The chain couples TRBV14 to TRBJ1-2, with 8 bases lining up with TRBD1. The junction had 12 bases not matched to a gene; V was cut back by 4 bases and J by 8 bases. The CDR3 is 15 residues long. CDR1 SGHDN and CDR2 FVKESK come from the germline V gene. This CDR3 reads CASSPPSRDRFGYTF. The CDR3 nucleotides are TGTGCCAGCAGCCCCCCTAGCCGGGACAGGTTCGGCTACACCTTC.

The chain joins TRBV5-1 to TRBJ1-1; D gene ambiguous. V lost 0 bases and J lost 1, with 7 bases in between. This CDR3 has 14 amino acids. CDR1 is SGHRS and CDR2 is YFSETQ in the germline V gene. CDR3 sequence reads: CASSLVSANTEAFF. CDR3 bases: TGCGCCAGCAGCTTGGTCAGCGCGAACACTGAAGCTTTCTTT.

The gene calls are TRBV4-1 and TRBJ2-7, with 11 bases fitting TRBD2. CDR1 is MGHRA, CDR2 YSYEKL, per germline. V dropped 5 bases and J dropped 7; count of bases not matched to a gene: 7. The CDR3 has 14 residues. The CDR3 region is CASSGTSGSREQYF. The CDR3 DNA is TGCGCCAGCAGCGGGACTAGCGGCTCTAGGGAGCAGTACTTC.

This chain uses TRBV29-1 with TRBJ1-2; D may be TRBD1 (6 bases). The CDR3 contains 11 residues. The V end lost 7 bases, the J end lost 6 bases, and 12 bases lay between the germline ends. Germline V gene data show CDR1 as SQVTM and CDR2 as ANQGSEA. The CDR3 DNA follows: TGCAGCGCGGGGGCCGACAATGGCTACACCTTC. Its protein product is CSAGADNGYTF.

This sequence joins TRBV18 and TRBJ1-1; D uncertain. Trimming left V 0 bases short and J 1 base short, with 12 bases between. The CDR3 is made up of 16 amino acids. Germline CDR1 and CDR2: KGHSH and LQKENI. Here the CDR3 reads CASSPPVSRRNTEAFF. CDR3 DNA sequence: TGTGCCAGCTCACCACCGGTCTCCAGAAGGAACACTGAAGCTTTCTTT.

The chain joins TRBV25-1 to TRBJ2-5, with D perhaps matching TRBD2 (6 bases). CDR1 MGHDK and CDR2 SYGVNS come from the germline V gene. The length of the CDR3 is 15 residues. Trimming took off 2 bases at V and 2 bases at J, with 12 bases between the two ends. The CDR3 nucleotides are TGTGCCAGCAGTGAAAGCCTCGGGGGACAAGAGACCCAGTACTTC. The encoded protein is CASSESLGGQETQYF.